This is a list of T cell receptor beta chains from one sample in a study of a mutant IDH1 vaccine in newly diagnosed glioma. Some clones are missing from TCRdb's copy, which holds only in-frame ones; the method was immunoSEQ multiplex PCR. The table records roughly 35,000 clones, 75% to 90% of them present only once. The input for sequencing was PBMCs, taken from a glioma patient treated with radiotherapy, temozolomide or both. Source of these receptors: a woman aged 35 to 49 with glioma. The CDR3 runs from the conserved cysteine through the conserved F or W. A D gene is named only where the DNA matches it firmly.

j_call	v_call	d_call	cdr3_aa
TRBJ2-7	TRBV6-5	TRBD2	CASSYRTGGRAYEQYF
TRBJ2-3	TRBV11-2	NA	CASSPRVTDTQYF
TRBJ2-7	TRBV15	TRBD1	CATSSEGQSYEQYF
TRBJ2-7	TRBV6-5	TRBD2	CASSGRTSGNYEQYF
TRBJ2-2	TRBV29-1	TRBD2	CSVHRGGGTGELFF
TRBJ2-4	TRBV5-6	NA	CASSLGPPLAKNIQYF
TRBJ1-5	TRBV2	NA	CASGGDYSNQPQHF
TRBJ2-3	TRBV5-1	TRBD1	CASSPEYTTGATTDTQYF
TRBJ2-3	TRBV30	NA	CAWSETPYNRTDTQYF
TRBJ2-5	TRBV7-2	TRBD2	CASSSGWGLGFSGTQYF
TRBJ2-7	TRBV5-1	NA	CASSLGSSYEQYF
TRBJ2-3	TRBV10-3	TRBD2	CAIRTSGRTDTQYF
TRBJ1-5	TRBV5-5	TRBD1	CASSLTGGSNQPQHF
TRBJ2-3	TRBV4-2	TRBD2	CASSPSGAGGSFSDTQYF
TRBJ2-7	TRBV18	TRBD1	CASSPRQGDYEQYF
TRBJ1-2	TRBV5-4	NA	CASSARRTGNYGYTF
TRBJ2-1	TRBV2	TRBD2	CASRGQGIWTSGSRNEQFF
TRBJ1-6	TRBV4-1	NA	CASSQDTGGASYNSPLHF
TRBJ1-2	TRBV5-1	NA	CASSSQGTKTMGYTF
TRBJ1-2	TRBV7-2	NA	CASSLGGDQSYGYTF
TRBJ1-2	TRBV5-6	NA	CASSLVGAGLNYGYTF
TRBJ2-7	TRBV5-6	TRBD1	CASSLRGRTYEQYF
TRBJ2-2	TRBV6-5	NA	CASSYSGTNTGELFF
TRBJ2-5	TRBV9	TRBD1	CASSAHRQGREETQYF
TRBJ2-3	TRBV6-5	NA	CASSLRGFGADTQYF
TRBJ1-5	TRBV19	TRBD1	CASSSGTGGIGNQPQHF
TRBJ1-2	TRBV19	TRBD1	CASSPDRGNRYTF
TRBJ2-5	TRBV5-4	TRBD2	CASSKTSGGAWETQYF
TRBJ1-2	TRBV18	NA	CASSPQDINYGYTF
TRBJ2-2	TRBV14	NA	CASSQDLAATGELFF
TRBJ2-5	TRBV2	NA	CASSVVVQETQYF
TRBJ2-7	TRBV5-1	NA	CASTLGPTGGYEQYF